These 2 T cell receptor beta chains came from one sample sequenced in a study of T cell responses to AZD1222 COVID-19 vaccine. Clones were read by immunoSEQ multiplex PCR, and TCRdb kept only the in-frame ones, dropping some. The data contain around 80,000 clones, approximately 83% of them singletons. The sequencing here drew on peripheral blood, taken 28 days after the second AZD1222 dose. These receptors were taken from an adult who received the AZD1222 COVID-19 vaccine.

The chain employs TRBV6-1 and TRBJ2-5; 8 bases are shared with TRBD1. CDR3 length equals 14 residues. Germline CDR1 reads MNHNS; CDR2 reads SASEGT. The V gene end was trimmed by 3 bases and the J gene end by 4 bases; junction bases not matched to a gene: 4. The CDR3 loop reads CASSEQGARETQYF. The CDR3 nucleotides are TGTGCCAGCAGTGAGCAGGGGGCGAGAGAGACCCAGTACTTC.

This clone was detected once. CDR3 DNA: TGCGCCAGCAGCTTAGGACCCGATGGCTACACCTTC. Protein: CASSLGPDGYTF. The chain is built from TRBV5-1 and TRBJ1-2; no firm D call. The CDR3 contains 12 residues. V was shortened by 2 bases and J by 6 bases, with 8 bases between the two germline ends. CDR1 and CDR2 (germline): SGHRS, YFSETQ.